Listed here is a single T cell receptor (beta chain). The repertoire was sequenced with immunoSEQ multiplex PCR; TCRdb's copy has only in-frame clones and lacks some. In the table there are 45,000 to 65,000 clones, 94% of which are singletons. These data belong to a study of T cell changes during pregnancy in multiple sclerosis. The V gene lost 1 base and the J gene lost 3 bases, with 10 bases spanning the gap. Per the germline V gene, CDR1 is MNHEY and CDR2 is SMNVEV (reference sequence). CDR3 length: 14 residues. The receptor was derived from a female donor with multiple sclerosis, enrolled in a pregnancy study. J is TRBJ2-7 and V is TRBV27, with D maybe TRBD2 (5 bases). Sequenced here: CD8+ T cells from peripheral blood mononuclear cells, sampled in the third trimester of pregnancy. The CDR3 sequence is CASSLWESSYEQYF. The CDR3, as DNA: TGTGCCAGCAGTTTATGGGAGTCGAGCTACGAGCAGTACTTC.